The entry below gives a single T cell receptor (beta chain) sequence along with its context. The sample originates from a study of blood T cell repertoires in COVID-19. Study-level background: Material from acute and convalescent COVID-19 was sourced from the United States, Italy and Spain. PBMCs, B-cell-depleted T cells, or T cells were the source of the cDNA or gDNA that made up the material.

Cohort 3 donors were reported recovered after two negative PCRs, clearance, or symptom resolution. Per the study methods: Reference gene primer amplification gave estimated nucleated cell counts. Using immunoSEQ multiplex PCR, the repertoire was profiled, and TCRdb retains in-frame clones only, with some absent. The DNA gave D and trimming, while V, J and clone size come from that table. The sample lists roughly 250,000 clones, over 75% occurring once. This CDR3 comprises 14 residues. Germline loops: CDR1 MNHEY, CDR2 SMNVEV (reference sequence). Trimming took 8 bases from V and 0 from J, leaving 13 bases between them.

The sample was PBMCs or T cells enriched from blood (not recorded which). The rearrangement links TRBV27 to TRBJ1-1; D ambiguous. This clonotype was obtained from a woman between 50 and 59 years old who had recovered from COVID-19. CDR3: CASRRGSLNTEAFF. As DNA, the CDR3 is TGTGCCAGCCGACGAGGATCCTTGAACACTGAAGCTTTCTTT.